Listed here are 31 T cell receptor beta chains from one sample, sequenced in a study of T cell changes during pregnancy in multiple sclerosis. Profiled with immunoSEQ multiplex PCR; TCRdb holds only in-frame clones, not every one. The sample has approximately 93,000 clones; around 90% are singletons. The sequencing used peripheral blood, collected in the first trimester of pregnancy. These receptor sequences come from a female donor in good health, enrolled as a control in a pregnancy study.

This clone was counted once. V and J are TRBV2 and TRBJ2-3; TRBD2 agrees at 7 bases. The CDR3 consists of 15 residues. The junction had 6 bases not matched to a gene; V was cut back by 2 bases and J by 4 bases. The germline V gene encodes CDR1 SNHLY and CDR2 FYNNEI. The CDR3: CASSETGGRADTQYF. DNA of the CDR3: TGTGCCAGCAGTGAAACGGGGGGAAGGGCAGATACGCAGTATTTT.

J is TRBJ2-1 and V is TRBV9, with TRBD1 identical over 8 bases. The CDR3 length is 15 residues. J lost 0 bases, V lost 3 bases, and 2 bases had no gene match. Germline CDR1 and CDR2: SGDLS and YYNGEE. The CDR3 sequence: CASSEGTGSYNEQFF. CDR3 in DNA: TGTGCCAGCAGCGAAGGGACAGGCTCCTACAATGAGCAGTTCTTC.

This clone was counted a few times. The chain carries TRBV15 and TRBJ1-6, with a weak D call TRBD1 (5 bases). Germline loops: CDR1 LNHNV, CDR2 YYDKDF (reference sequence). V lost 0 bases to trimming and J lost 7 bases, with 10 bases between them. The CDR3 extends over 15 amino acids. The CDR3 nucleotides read TGTGCCACCAGCAGAGAGACAGTACTGAATTCACCCCTCCACTTT. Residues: CATSRETVLNSPLHF.

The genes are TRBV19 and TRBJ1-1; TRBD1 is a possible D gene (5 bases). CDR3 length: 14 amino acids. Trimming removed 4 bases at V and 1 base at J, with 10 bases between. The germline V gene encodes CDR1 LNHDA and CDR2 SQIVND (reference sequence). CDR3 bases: TGTGCCAGTAGTACCCACACAGGGAACACTGAAGCTTTCTTT. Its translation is CASSTHTGNTEAFF.

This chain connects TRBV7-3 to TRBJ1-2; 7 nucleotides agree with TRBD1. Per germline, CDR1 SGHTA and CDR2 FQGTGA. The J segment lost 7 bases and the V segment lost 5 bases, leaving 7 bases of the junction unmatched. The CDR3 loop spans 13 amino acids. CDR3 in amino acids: CASSPGQGGGYTF. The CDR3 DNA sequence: TGTGCCAGCAGCCCAGGGCAGGGGGGTGGCTACACCTTC.

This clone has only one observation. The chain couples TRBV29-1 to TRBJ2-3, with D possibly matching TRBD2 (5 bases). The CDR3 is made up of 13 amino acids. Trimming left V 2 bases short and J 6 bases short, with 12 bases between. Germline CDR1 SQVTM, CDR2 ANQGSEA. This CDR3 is CSVETSLGDTQYF. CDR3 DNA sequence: TGCAGCGTTGAAACTAGTTTGGGGGATACGCAGTATTTT.

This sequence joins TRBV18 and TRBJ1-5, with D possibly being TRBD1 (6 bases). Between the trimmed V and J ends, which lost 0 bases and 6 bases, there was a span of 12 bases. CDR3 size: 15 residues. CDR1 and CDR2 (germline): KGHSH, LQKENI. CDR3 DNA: TGTGCCAGCTCACCACCGACAGGACCCACTCAGCCCCAGCATTTT. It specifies CASSPPTGPTQPQHF.

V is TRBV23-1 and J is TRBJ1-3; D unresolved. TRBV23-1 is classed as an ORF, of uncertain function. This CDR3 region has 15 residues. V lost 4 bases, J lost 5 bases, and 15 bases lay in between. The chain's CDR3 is CASSPPNSIRNTIYF. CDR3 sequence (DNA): TGCGCCAGCAGTCCCCCTAACAGCATTCGAAACACCATATATTTT.

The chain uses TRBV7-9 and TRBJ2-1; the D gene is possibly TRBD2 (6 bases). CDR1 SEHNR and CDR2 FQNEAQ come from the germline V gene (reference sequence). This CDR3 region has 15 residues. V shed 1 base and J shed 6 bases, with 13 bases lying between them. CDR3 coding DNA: TGTGCCAGCAGCTTAGTTCGCGGGGATCCCAATGAGCAGTTCTTC. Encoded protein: CASSLVRGDPNEQFF.

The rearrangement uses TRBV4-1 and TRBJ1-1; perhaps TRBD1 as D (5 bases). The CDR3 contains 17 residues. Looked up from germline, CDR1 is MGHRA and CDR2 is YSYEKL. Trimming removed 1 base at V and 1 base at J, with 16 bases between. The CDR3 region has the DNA TGCGCCAGCAGCCAAGGATTTGGGGGAGGAACGAACACTGAAGCTTTCTTT. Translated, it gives CASSQGFGGGTNTEAFF.

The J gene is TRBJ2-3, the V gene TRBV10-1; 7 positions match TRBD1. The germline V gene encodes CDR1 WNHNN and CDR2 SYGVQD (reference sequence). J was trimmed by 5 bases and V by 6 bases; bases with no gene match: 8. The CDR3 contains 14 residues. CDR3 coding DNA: TGCGCCAGCAGCCAGGCAGGGGGTTTAGATACGCAGTATTTT. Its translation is CASSQAGGLDTQYF.

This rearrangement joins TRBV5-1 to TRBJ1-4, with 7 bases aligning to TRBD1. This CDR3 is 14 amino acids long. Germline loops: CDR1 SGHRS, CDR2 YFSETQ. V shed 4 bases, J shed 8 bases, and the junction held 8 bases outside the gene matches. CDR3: CASSPQGGLEKLFF. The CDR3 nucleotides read TGCGCCAGCAGCCCTCAGGGGGGTCTGGAAAAACTGTTTTTT.

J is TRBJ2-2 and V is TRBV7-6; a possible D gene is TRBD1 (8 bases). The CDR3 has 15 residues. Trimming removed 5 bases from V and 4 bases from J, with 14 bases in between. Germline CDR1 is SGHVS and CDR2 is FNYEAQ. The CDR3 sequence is CASSTQGGGTGELFF. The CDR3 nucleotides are TGTGCCAGCAGCACACAGGGGGGGGGCACCGGGGAGCTGTTTTTT.

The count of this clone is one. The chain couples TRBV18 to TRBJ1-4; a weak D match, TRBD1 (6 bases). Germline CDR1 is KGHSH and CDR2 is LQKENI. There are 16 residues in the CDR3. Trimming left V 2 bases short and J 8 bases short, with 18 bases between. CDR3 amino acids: CASSPNRDNFGEKLFF. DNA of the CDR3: TGTGCCAGCTCACCAAACCGGGACAACTTTGGAGAAAAACTGTTTTTT.

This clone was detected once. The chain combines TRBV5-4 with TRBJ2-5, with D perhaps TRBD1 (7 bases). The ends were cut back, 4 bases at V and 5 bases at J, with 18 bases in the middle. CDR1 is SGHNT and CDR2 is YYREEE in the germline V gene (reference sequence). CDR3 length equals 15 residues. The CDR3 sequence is CASSPRQGGQETQYF. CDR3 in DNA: TGTGCCAGCAGCCCCCGACAGGGAGGACAGGAGACCCAGTACTTC.

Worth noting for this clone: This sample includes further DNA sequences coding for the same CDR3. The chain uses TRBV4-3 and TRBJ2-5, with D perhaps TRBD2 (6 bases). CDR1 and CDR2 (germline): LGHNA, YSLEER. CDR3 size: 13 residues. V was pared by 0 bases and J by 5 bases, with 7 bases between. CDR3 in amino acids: CASSQDRGETQYF. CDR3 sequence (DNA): TGCGCCAGCAGCCAAGATCGGGGGGAGACCCAGTACTTC.

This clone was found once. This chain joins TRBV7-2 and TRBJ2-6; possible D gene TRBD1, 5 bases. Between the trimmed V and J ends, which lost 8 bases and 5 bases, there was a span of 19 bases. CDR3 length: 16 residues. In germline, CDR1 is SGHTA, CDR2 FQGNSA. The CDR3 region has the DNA TGTGCCAGCTCAGGATTAAGGGGAAGTAGGGCCAACGTCCTGACTTTC. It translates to CASSGLRGSRANVLTF.

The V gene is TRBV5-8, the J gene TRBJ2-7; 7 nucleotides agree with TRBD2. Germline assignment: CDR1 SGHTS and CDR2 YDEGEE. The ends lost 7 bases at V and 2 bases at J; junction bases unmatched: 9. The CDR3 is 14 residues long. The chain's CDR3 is CASPERGGPYEQYF. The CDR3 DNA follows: TGTGCCAGCCCAGAGCGCGGGGGTCCCTACGAGCAGTACTTC.

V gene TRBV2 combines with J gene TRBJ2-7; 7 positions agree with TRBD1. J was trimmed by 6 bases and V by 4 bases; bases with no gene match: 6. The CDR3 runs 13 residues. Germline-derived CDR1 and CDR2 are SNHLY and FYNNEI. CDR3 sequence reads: CASSGGQSREQYF. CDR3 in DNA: TGTGCCAGCAGTGGGGGACAGAGTCGCGAGCAGTACTTC.

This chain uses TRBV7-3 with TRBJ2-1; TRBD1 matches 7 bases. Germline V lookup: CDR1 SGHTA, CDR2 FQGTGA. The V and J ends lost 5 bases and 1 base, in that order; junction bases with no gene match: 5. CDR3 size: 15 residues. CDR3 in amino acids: CASSRQGSSYNEQFF. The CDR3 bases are TGTGCCAGCAGCAGACAGGGCAGTTCCTACAATGAGCAGTTCTTC. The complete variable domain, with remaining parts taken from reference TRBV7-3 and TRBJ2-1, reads GAGVSQTPSNKVTEKGKYVELRCDPISGHTALYWYRQSLGQGPEFLIYFQGTGAADDSGLPNDRFFAVRPEGSVSTLKIQRTERGDSAVYLCASSRQGSSYNEQFFGPGTRLTVL.

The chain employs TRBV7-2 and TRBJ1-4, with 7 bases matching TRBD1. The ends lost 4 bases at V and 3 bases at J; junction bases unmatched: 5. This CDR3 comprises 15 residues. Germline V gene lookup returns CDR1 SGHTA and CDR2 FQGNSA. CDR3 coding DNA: TGTGCCAGCAGCTCGACAGGGTTCGCTAATGAAAAACTGTTTTTT. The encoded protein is CASSSTGFANEKLFF.

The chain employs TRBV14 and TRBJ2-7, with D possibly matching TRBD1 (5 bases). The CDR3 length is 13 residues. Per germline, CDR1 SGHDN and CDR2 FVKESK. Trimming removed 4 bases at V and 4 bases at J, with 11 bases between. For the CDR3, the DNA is TGTGCCAGCAGCCCTTTCAGGGTGTACGAGCAGTACTTC. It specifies CASSPFRVYEQYF.

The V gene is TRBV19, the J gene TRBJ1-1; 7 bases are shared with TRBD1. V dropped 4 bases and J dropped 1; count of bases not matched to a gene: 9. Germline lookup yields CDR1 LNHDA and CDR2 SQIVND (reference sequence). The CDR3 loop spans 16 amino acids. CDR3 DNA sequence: TGTGCCAGTAGTACCCCACAGGGGACCAGGAACACTGAAGCTTTCTTT. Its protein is CASSTPQGTRNTEAFF.

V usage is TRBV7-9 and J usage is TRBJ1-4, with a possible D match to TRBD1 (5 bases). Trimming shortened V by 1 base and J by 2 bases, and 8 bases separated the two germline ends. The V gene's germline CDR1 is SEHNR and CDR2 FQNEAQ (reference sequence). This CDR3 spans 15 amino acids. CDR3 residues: CASSLVGRTNEKLFF. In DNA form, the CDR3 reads TGTGCCAGCAGCTTAGTGGGGCGGACTAATGAAAAACTGTTTTTT.

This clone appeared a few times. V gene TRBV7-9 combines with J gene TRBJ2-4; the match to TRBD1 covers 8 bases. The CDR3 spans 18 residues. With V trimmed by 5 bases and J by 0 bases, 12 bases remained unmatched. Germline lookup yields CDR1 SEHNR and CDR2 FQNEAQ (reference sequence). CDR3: CASSPGGYETLAKNIQYF. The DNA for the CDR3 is TGTGCCAGCAGCCCAGGGGGCTACGAGACACTAGCCAAAAACATTCAGTACTTC. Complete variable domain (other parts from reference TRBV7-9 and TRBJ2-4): DTGVSQNPRHKITKRGQNVTFRCDPISEHNRLYWYRQTLGQGPEFLTYFQNEAQLEKSRLLSDRFSAERPKGSFSTLEIQRTEQGDSAMYLCASSPGGYETLAKNIQYFGAGTRLSVL.

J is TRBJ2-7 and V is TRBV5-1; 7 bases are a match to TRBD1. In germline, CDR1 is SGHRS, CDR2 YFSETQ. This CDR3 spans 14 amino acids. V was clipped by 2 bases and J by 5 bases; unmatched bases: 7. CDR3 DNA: TGCGCCAGCAGCTTTAACAGGGGAAGGGACGAGCAGTACTTC. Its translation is CASSFNRGRDEQYF. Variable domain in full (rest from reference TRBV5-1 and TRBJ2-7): KAGVTQTPRYLIKTRGQQVTLSCSPISGHRSVSWYQQTPGQGLQFLFEYFSETQRNKGNFPGRFSGRQFSNSRSEMNVSTLELGDSALYLCASSFNRGRDEQYFGPGTRLTVT.

The CDR3, as DNA: TGTGCCAGCAGCTTTGGGGCTGCCGACGAGCAGTTCTTC. This encodes CASSFGAADEQFF. This chain connects TRBV5-4 to TRBJ2-1; D is possibly TRBD1 (5 bases). V lost 2 bases and J 10 bases, leaving 13 bases between the germline ends. Germline CDR1 SGHNT, CDR2 YYREEE (reference sequence). The CDR3 spans 13 residues.

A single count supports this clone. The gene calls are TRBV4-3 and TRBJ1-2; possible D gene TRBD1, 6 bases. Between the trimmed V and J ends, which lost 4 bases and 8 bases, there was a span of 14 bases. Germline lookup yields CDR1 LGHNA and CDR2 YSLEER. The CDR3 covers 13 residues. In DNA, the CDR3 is TGCGCCAGCAGCCGCAACAGGGTGTCGGGCTACACCTTC. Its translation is CASSRNRVSGYTF.

CDR3 bases: TGTGCCAGCAGCCGTGACCATGGCGTGAGGGAGCAGTACTTC. It specifies CASSRDHGVREQYF. The V and J genes are TRBV7-2 and TRBJ2-7; no reliable D call. The CDR3 runs 14 residues. V gave up 5 bases and J gave up 7 bases, with 18 bases separating them. The germline V gene has CDR1 SGHTA and CDR2 FQGNSA.

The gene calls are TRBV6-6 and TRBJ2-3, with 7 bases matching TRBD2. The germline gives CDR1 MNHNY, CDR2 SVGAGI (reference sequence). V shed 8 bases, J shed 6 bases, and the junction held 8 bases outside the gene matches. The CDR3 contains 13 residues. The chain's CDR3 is CASLGGGGDTQYF. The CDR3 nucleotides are TGTGCCAGCCTAGGCGGGGGAGGGGATACGCAGTATTTT.

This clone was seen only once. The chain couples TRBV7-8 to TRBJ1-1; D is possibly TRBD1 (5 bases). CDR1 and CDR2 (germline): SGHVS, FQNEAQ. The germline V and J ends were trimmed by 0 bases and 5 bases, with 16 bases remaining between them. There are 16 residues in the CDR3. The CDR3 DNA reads TGTGCCAGCAGCTTAGCGGGGAGGGGCTTTATTACTGAAGCTTTCTTT. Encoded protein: CASSLAGRGFITEAFF.